The rows below give T cell receptor beta chains drawn from one sample of a study of memory CD8 T cells in hepatitis C reinfection. Assay: immunoSEQ multiplex PCR; the TCRdb copy retains only in-frame clones and omits some. The repertoire has under 60,000 clones, roughly 89% of them found once; the top ten carry 1%. Sequences were obtained from naive CD8+ T cells sorted from blood. The receptors come from a man aged 18-30 years with hepatitis C virus infection. The CDR3 runs from the conserved cysteine through the conserved F or W. Fields, in order: V gene, CDR3 length, CDR3 protein.

v_call: TRBV28; cdr3_length: 15; cdr3_aa: CASSPTGYGNQPQHF
v_call: TRBV4-1; cdr3_length: 15; cdr3_aa: CASSQRTGGAYEQYF
v_call: TRBV7-2; cdr3_length: 14; cdr3_aa: CASSLTSVTGELFF
v_call: TRBV7-9; cdr3_length: 12; cdr3_aa: CASSPGAGELFF
v_call: TRBV28; cdr3_length: 20; cdr3_aa: CASSPLAWGSGGPSYNEQFF
v_call: TRBV9; cdr3_length: 15; cdr3_aa: CASSVVPGGGYEQYF
v_call: TRBV7-9; cdr3_length: 16; cdr3_aa: CASSGPGQGFSGELFF
v_call: TRBV7-6; cdr3_length: 13; cdr3_aa: CASSPSGGDGYTF
v_call: TRBV7-9; cdr3_length: 14; cdr3_aa: CASSPPTSENIQYF
v_call: TRBV30; cdr3_length: 14; cdr3_aa: CAWSFRQVNEKLFF
v_call: TRBV7-2; cdr3_length: 13; cdr3_aa: CASSSGLEQTQYF
v_call: TRBV19; cdr3_length: 14; cdr3_aa: CASSTGTYNQPQHF
v_call: TRBV7-8; cdr3_length: 15; cdr3_aa: CASRTERGAYNEQFF
v_call: TRBV4-3; cdr3_length: 15; cdr3_aa: CASSQISTTNEKLFF
v_call: TRBV30; cdr3_length: 14; cdr3_aa: CAWRGTSSYNEQFF
v_call: TRBV5-6; cdr3_length: 17; cdr3_aa: CASSLGPGTGETYEQYF
v_call: TRBV11-2; cdr3_length: 18; cdr3_aa: CASSLGTSGGNDQETQYF
v_call: TRBV5-4; cdr3_length: 14; cdr3_aa: CASTLAGSTGELFF
v_call: TRBV2; cdr3_length: 14; cdr3_aa: CASSEGQGNQPQHF
v_call: TRBV7-2; cdr3_length: 17; cdr3_aa: CASSLVSPPAVTDTQYF
v_call: TRBV6-5; cdr3_length: 13; cdr3_aa: CASSYRAAGEQYF
v_call: TRBV28; cdr3_length: 17; cdr3_aa: CASSLPGETGGSGELFF
v_call: TRBV29-1; cdr3_length: 15; cdr3_aa: CSVDSGTGGKGEQFF
v_call: TRBV27; cdr3_length: 17; cdr3_aa: CASSLSGLAGDGETQYF
v_call: TRBV9; cdr3_length: 15; cdr3_aa: CASSAPTSGLETQYF
v_call: TRBV5-6; cdr3_length: 17; cdr3_aa: CASSLGTGTSGSYEQYF
v_call: TRBV13; cdr3_length: 15; cdr3_aa: CASSFRLAGIHEQYF
v_call: TRBV6-1; cdr3_length: 15; cdr3_aa: CASKRGILDGYEQYF
v_call: TRBV7-9; cdr3_length: 15; cdr3_aa: CASSLRVGQLDEQFF
v_call: TRBV4-1; cdr3_length: 21; cdr3_aa: CASSQEVPTRERVWAGNTIYF
v_call: TRBV5-1; cdr3_length: 16; cdr3_aa: CASSLEAGKGGNEQFF
v_call: TRBV15; cdr3_length: 18; cdr3_aa: CATSSPKIRDSTPYEQYF
v_call: TRBV5-6; cdr3_length: 14; cdr3_aa: CASSLTVMNTEAFF
v_call: TRBV6-7; cdr3_length: 19; cdr3_aa: CASSSDRDRGPRIGSPLHF
v_call: TRBV7-9; cdr3_length: 16; cdr3_aa: CASSSRTSGHEETQYF
v_call: TRBV13; cdr3_length: 17; cdr3_aa: CASSLGLGGSFEGEQFF
v_call: TRBV29-1; cdr3_length: 16; cdr3_aa: CSVEDLVESGTDTQYF
v_call: TRBV5-1; cdr3_length: 16; cdr3_aa: CASSLKREWGTDTQYF
v_call: TRBV11-2; cdr3_length: 17; cdr3_aa: CASSFGTSGWSYNEQFF